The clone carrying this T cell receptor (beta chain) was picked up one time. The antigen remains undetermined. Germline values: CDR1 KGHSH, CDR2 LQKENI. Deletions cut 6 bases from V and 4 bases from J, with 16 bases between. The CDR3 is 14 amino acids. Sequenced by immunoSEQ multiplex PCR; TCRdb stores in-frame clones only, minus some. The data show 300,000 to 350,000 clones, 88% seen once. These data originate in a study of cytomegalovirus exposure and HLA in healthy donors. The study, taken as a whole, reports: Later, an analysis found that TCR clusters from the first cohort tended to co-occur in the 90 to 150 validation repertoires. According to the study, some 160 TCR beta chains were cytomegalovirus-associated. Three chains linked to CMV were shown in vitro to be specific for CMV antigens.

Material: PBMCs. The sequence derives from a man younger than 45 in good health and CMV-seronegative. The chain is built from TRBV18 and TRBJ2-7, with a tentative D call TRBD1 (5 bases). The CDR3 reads CASSLRDSEYEQYF. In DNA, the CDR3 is TGTGCCAGCTCCCTCCGCGACAGCGAATACGAGCAGTACTTC.